These 28 T cell receptor beta chains came from one sample sequenced in a study of blood T cell repertoires in COVID-19. Sequenced by immunoSEQ multiplex PCR; TCRdb stores in-frame clones only, minus some. The sample consists of roughly 30,000 clones, more than 75% of them appearing once. Sequenced: peripheral blood. The receptors originated from a human donor in a cohort sampled during active COVID-19. The donor label of this sample is uncertain.

The CDR3 loop reads CASSPIRGEEAEAFF. The DNA for the CDR3 is TGTGCCAGCTCTCCTATCCGGGGAGAGGAGGCTGAAGCTTTCTTT. This chain links TRBV18 with TRBJ1-1; D call uncertain. Germline CDR1 KGHSH, CDR2 LQKENI. The germline V and J ends were trimmed by 6 bases and 6 bases, with 20 bases remaining between them. The CDR3 length is 15 residues.

CDR3 residues: CASSLGRGAFYEQYF. In DNA form, the CDR3 reads TGTGCCAGCAGCTTGGGTCGGGGGGCCTTCTACGAGCAGTACTTC. V and J are TRBV5-5 and TRBJ2-7, with D possibly matching TRBD2 (7 bases). V shed 0 bases and J shed 3 bases, with 13 bases lying between them. Germline V gives CDR1 SGHKS, CDR2 YYEKEE (reference sequence). The CDR3 spans 15 residues.

The chain employs TRBV19 and TRBJ2-7; 7 bases fit TRBD1. V was pared by 4 bases and J by 2 bases, with 5 bases of the junction left unmatched. The CDR3 extends over 14 amino acids. Germline V lookup: CDR1 LNHDA, CDR2 SQIVND (reference sequence). The CDR3 DNA follows: TGTGCCAGTAGTAGGGACAGTCTGGCCTACGAGCAGTACTTC. Protein sequence: CASSRDSLAYEQYF. Based on the CDR3 plus reference TRBV19 and TRBJ2-7, the full variable domain is DGGITQSPKYLFRKEGQNVTLSCEQNLNHDAMYWYRQDPGQGLRLIYYSQIVNDFQKGDIAEGYSVSREKKESFPLTVTSAQKNPTAFYLCASSRDSLAYEQYFGPGTRLTVT.

The rearrangement joins TRBV9 to TRBJ1-2; 7 bases agree with TRBD1. CDR1 SGDLS and CDR2 YYNGEE come from the germline V gene. The V segment lost 2 bases and the J segment 4 bases; nucleotides outside the gene matches: 8. This CDR3 contains 15 residues. This CDR3 is CASSVRQGPIYGYTF. Written as DNA, the CDR3 is TGTGCCAGCAGCGTTCGACAGGGCCCTATCTATGGCTACACCTTC.

The CDR3 region has the DNA TGTGCCAGCAGCTTAGCCCAGGGGGCGGGTGAAAAACTGTTTTTT. It codes for CASSLAQGAGEKLFF. The chain joins TRBV11-2 to TRBJ1-4; 8 nucleotides align to TRBD1. Germline loops: CDR1 SGHAT, CDR2 FQNNGV. This CDR3 spans 15 amino acids. With 1 base clipped from V and 7 bases from J, the junction kept 5 bases outside the gene matches.

The rearrangement joins TRBV7-3 to TRBJ2-2; 13 positions agree with TRBD2. After removal of 4 bases from V and 5 bases from J, the junction contained 4 bases not matched to a gene. Germline CDR1 reads SGHTA; CDR2 reads FQGTGA. The CDR3 has 16 amino acids. The chain's CDR3 is CASSSPTSGGTGELFF. The DNA of the CDR3 is TGTGCCAGCAGCTCACCGACTAGCGGGGGGACCGGGGAGCTGTTTTTT.

With regard to this clone: The sample contains more than one DNA sequence encoding this CDR3. The gene calls are TRBV20-1 and TRBJ1-1, with 9 bases matching TRBD1. The CDR3 has 13 residues. In germline, CDR1 is DFQATT, CDR2 SNEGSKA (reference sequence). J lost 3 bases, V lost 3 bases, and 2 bases had no gene match. CDR3 DNA: TGCAGTGCTAGTTGGGACAGGGACACTGAAGCTTTCTTT. Protein sequence: CSASWDRDTEAFF.

V and J are TRBV28 and TRBJ1-5; 7 nucleotides line up with TRBD1. The CDR3 loop spans 13 amino acids. The germline V gene encodes CDR1 MDHEN and CDR2 SYDVKM. V lost 6 bases, J lost 6 bases, and 5 bases stayed unmatched. CDR3 amino acids: CASREGAGQPQHF. The CDR3, as DNA: TGTGCCAGCAGGGAGGGGGCTGGTCAGCCCCAGCATTTT.

V and J are TRBV6-5 and TRBJ1-4; no clear D. The CDR3 spans 15 residues. V shed 6 bases and J shed 0 bases, with 11 bases lying between them. The germline gives CDR1 MNHEY, CDR2 SVGAGI. The CDR3 coding sequence is TGTGCCAGCAGGGGTACGGGGACAACTAATGAAAAACTGTTTTTT. This gives the protein CASRGTGTTNEKLFF.

The rearrangement uses TRBV7-8 and TRBJ1-1; D unclear. Germline-derived CDR1 and CDR2 are SGHVS and FQNEAQ. V gave up 0 bases and J gave up 0 bases, with 29 bases separating them. The CDR3 spans 22 residues. The CDR3 sequence is CASSLAGSLVVPNSYMNTEAFF. The CDR3 nucleotides are TGTGCCAGCAGCTTAGCGGGCAGTTTGGTCGTTCCGAACTCGTACATGAACACTGAAGCTTTCTTT.

A remark on this clone: One end of the junction varies from germline; a read error may be responsible. The chain has TRBV9 and TRBJ1-2, with unresolved D. This CDR3 spans 14 amino acids. Per germline, CDR1 SGDLS and CDR2 YYNGEE. Here the CDR3 DNA reads TGCGCCAGCACCATCGGTACCCTAAACTATGGCTACACCTTC. Its translation is CASTIGTLNYGYTF.

The gene calls are TRBV3-1 (or the pseudogene TRBV3-2) and TRBJ1-6; D not certain. This CDR3 spans 15 amino acids. V was pared by 0 bases and J by 9 bases, with 12 bases between. Germline CDR1 reads LGHDT; CDR2 reads YNNKEL (reference sequence). DNA of the CDR3: TGTGCCAGCAGCCAAGATCCCGTCCTAGGTTCACCCCTCCACTTT. Its translation: CASSQDPVLGSPLHF.

The chain combines TRBV18 with TRBJ2-3; weak D call: TRBD2 (5 bases). CDR3 size: 16 residues. Trimming cost V 1 base and J 1 base, with 12 bases left between them. Germline CDR1 and CDR2: KGHSH and LQKENI. The CDR3 is CASSPLGKGGTDTQYF. CDR3 coding DNA: TGTGCCAGCTCACCACTGGGCAAGGGAGGCACAGATACGCAGTATTTT.

This clone was counted only a few times. The V call is TRBV3-1 (or the pseudogene TRBV3-2), the J call TRBJ1-5, with 11 bases lining up with TRBD1. The germline CDR1 and CDR2 sequences are LGHDT and YNNKEL (reference sequence). With 1 base clipped from V and 5 bases from J, the junction kept 7 bases outside the gene matches. The CDR3 is made up of 17 amino acids. The CDR3 DNA reads as TGTGCCAGCAGCCAAGGGACAGGGGGCCGAGCCTATCAGCCCCAGCATTTT. This sequence encodes CASSQGTGGRAYQPQHF.

The chain recombines TRBV2 with TRBJ1-2; no reliable D call. The CDR3 runs to 14 residues. Per germline, CDR1 SNHLY and CDR2 FYNNEI. Between the trimmed V and J ends, which lost 5 bases and 7 bases, there was a span of 17 bases. This chain's CDR3 is CASSLEGPRSGYTF. CDR3 in DNA: TGTGCCAGCAGTCTCGAGGGCCCGAGGAGTGGCTACACCTTC.

The chain uses TRBV19 and TRBJ1-1; D unresolved. This CDR3 comprises 11 residues. Germline V gives CDR1 LNHDA, CDR2 SQIVND (reference sequence). The V end lost 3 bases, the J end lost 10 bases, and 9 bases lay between the germline ends. CDR3 sequence: CASSIGRGAFF. Written as DNA, the CDR3 is TGTGCCAGTAGTATCGGCCGGGGAGCTTTCTTT.

This chain uses TRBV5-1 with TRBJ2-3, with TRBD2 matching 7 bases. V shed 0 bases, J shed 2 bases, and the junction held 3 bases outside the gene matches. The CDR3 has 15 residues. The germline V gene encodes CDR1 SGHRS and CDR2 YFSETQ. CDR3 coding DNA: TGCGCCAGCAGCTTGGGGACTAGTAACACAGATACGCAGTATTTT. It encodes CASSLGTSNTDTQYF.

The chain employs TRBV6-1 and TRBJ2-2, with a weak D call TRBD1 (5 bases). There are 15 residues in the CDR3. The germline V and J ends were trimmed by 3 bases and 2 bases, with 10 bases remaining between them. Germline loops: CDR1 MNHNS, CDR2 SASEGT. For the CDR3, the DNA is TGTGCCAGCAGTGATTCCAGGGCTAACACCGGGGAGCTGTTTTTT. Translating gives CASSDSRANTGELFF.

The chain recombines TRBV5-4 with TRBJ2-7; the match to TRBD1 covers 8 bases. Germline CDR1 is SGHNT and CDR2 is YYREEE (reference sequence). J was trimmed by 3 bases and V by 3 bases; bases with no gene match: 5. CDR3 length: 14 amino acids. Here the CDR3 DNA reads TGTGCCAGCAGCTCTCGACAGGGGTACTACGAGCAGTACTTC. Translation: CASSSRQGYYEQYF.

The chain combines TRBV11-2 with TRBJ2-1; 9 bases agree with TRBD2. This CDR3 spans 16 amino acids. Germline-derived CDR1 and CDR2 are SGHAT and FQNNGV. J lost 9 bases, V lost 7 bases, and 16 bases had no gene match. CDR3 loop: CASILSRGSGGGEQFF. DNA for the CDR3: TGTGCCAGCATCCTAAGCAGGGGTAGCGGGGGTGGTGAGCAGTTCTTC.

V gene TRBV6-5 combines with J gene TRBJ2-4, with 8 bases identical to TRBD1. The germline CDR1 and CDR2 sequences are MNHEY and SVGAGI. CDR3 length equals 15 residues. Trimming at V came to 4 bases and at J to 7 bases, leaving 9 bases not matched to a gene. This CDR3 reads CASSSRTGIGNIQYF. DNA for the CDR3: TGTGCCAGCAGTTCTCGGACAGGGATAGGTAACATTCAGTACTTC.

This sequence joins TRBV6-2 or TRBV6-3 and TRBJ1-1, with D possibly TRBD1 on 6 matching bases. This CDR3 contains 15 residues. From germline, CDR1 is MNHEY and CDR2 SVGEGT. Trimming cost V 3 bases and J 5 bases, with 16 bases left between them. The CDR3 protein is CASSYTSRGGTEAFF. In DNA, the CDR3 is TGTGCCAGCAGTTATACGAGCAGGGGAGGGACTGAAGCTTTCTTT.

The J gene is TRBJ1-5, the V gene TRBV7-2; TRBD1 might be the D (5 bases). The germline V gene encodes CDR1 SGHTA and CDR2 FQGNSA. The CDR3 totals 13 residues. V was trimmed by 4 bases and J by 6 bases, leaving 10 bases between them. Here the CDR3 reads CASSSDGGQPQHF. As DNA, the CDR3 is TGTGCCAGCAGCTCGGACGGGGGTCAGCCCCAGCATTTT.

The V and J genes are TRBV6-5 and TRBJ1-6; 10 bases match TRBD1. There are 14 residues in the CDR3. The V gene's germline CDR1 is MNHEY and CDR2 SVGAGI. V shed 2 bases, J shed 9 bases, and the junction held 1 base outside the gene matches. CDR3: CASSYRDRGSPLHF. The CDR3 nucleotides read TGTGCCAGCAGTTACAGGGACAGGGGTTCACCCCTCCACTTT.

The chain joins TRBV4-2 to TRBJ2-5; D not resolved. The germline gives CDR1 LGHNA, CDR2 YNFKEQ. Trimming took off 4 bases at V and 7 bases at J, with 10 bases between the two ends. This CDR3 has 12 residues. CDR3 DNA: TGTGCCAGCAGCCTAAACCGAGGGACCCAGTACTTC. Its protein product is CASSLNRGTQYF.

The chain employs TRBV2 and TRBJ1-5; TRBD1 might be the D (6 bases). CDR1 and CDR2 from the germline V gene are SNHLY and FYNNEI. This CDR3 is 16 amino acids long. The V end was cut by 6 bases, the J end by 3 bases, with 18 bases between. The CDR3 sequence is CASSAREGGNNQPQHF. Written as DNA, the CDR3 is TGTGCCAGCAGCGCCCGGGAGGGGGGGAACAATCAGCCCCAGCATTTT. Based on the CDR3 plus reference TRBV2 and TRBJ1-5, the full variable domain is EPEVTQTPSHQVTQMGQEVILRCVPISNHLYFYWYRQILGQKVEFLVSFYNNEISEKSEIFDDQFSVERPDGSNFTLKIRSTKLEDSAMYFCASSAREGGNNQPQHFGDGTRLSIL.

The gene calls are TRBV9 and TRBJ2-7; 13 nucleotides match TRBD2. CDR1 is SGDLS and CDR2 is YYNGEE in the germline V gene. The CDR3 covers 14 residues. Unmatched junction bases numbered 5, after V lost 4 bases and J lost 7 bases. Written as DNA, the CDR3 is TGTGCCAGCAGCCTAGGACTAGCGGGGGATGAGCAGTACTTC. Encoded protein: CASSLGLAGDEQYF.

The chain carries TRBV19 and TRBJ2-7, with 9 bases aligning to TRBD1. This CDR3 contains 15 residues. The J segment lost 5 bases and the V segment lost 5 bases, leaving 10 bases of the junction unmatched. The germline gives CDR1 LNHDA, CDR2 SQIVND (reference sequence). DNA for the CDR3: TGTGCCAGTAGTCCCGGGACAGGGAGTATCGACGAGCAGTACTTC. Protein sequence: CASSPGTGSIDEQYF.